The next 26 T cell receptor beta chains were all read from a single sample in a study of blood T cell repertoires in COVID-19. Sequencing was performed with immunoSEQ multiplex PCR; in TCRdb, only in-frame clones are kept and a portion is missing. The sample lists some 41,000 clones; approximately 86% were seen once. The sample comprised peripheral blood. The receptor set was obtained from an elderly woman with active COVID-19.

The V gene is TRBV5-1, the J gene TRBJ2-3; a weak D match, TRBD1 (6 bases). The germline gives CDR1 SGHRS, CDR2 YFSETQ. The CDR3 totals 15 residues. The ends were cut back, 1 base at V and 3 bases at J, with 12 bases in the middle. The CDR3 region has the DNA TGCGCCAGCAGCTTGAATTCTAGGGGGACAGATACGCAGTATTTT. This translates into CASSLNSRGTDTQYF.

The chain uses TRBV18 and TRBJ2-4, with 7 bases lining up with TRBD1. CDR1 is KGHSH, CDR2 LQKENI, per germline. The CDR3 length is 16 residues. V dropped 3 bases and J dropped 3; count of bases not matched to a gene: 8. CDR3 sequence reads: CASSPPGQMSKNIQYF. In DNA form, the CDR3 reads TGTGCCAGCTCACCTCCGGGACAGATGAGCAAAAACATTCAGTACTTC.

The chain combines TRBV7-6 with TRBJ2-1, with 12 bases aligning to TRBD2. Trimming at V came to 4 bases and at J to 10 bases, leaving 11 bases not matched to a gene. This CDR3 comprises 16 residues. Per the germline V gene, CDR1 is SGHVS and CDR2 is FNYEAQ. The CDR3 DNA sequence: TGTGCCAGCAGCTACCGGACTAGCGGGGCCCTCGGGGAGCAGTTCTTC. It is translated as CASSYRTSGALGEQFF. Drawing the rest from reference TRBV7-6 and TRBJ2-1, the complete variable domain is GAGVSQSPRYKVTKRGQDVALRCDPISGHVSLYWYRQALGQGPEFLTYFNYEAQQDKSGLPNDRFSAERPEGSISTLTIQRTEQRDSAMYRCASSYRTSGALGEQFFGPGTRLTVL.

The CDR3 nucleotides are TGTGCCAGCAGCCTCAGGGGGCTTGACACAGATACGCAGTATTTT. This translates into CASSLRGLDTDTQYF. The chain combines TRBV9 with TRBJ2-3; 8 nucleotides agree with TRBD1. V lost 4 bases to trimming and J lost 2 bases; unmatched junction nucleotides: 6. CDR3 length equals 15 residues. Germline-derived CDR1 and CDR2 are SGDLS and YYNGEE.

This chain connects TRBV7-9 to TRBJ2-1; D may be TRBD1 (6 bases). There are 16 residues in the CDR3. The V gene lost 5 bases and the J gene lost 7 bases, with 21 bases spanning the gap. Per the germline V gene, CDR1 is SEHNR and CDR2 is FQNEAQ (reference sequence). The CDR3 reads CASSPSGARGSNEQFF. For the CDR3, the DNA is TGTGCCAGCAGCCCCTCGGGTGCTAGGGGGTCAAATGAGCAGTTCTTC.

The J gene is TRBJ1-1, the V gene TRBV19; 12 bases match TRBD1. Germline V gene data show CDR1 as LNHDA and CDR2 as SQIVND (reference sequence). With V trimmed by 7 bases and J by 0 bases, 9 bases remained unmatched. The CDR3 sequence is 17 residues long. CDR3 bases: TGTGCCAGTACCCTGGGGGGGACAGGGGGCTTGAACACTGAAGCTTTCTTT. Its protein product is CASTLGGTGGLNTEAFF.

The V gene is TRBV27, the J gene TRBJ1-1; D not certain. This CDR3 spans 15 amino acids. In germline, CDR1 is MNHEY, CDR2 SMNVEV (reference sequence). V was clipped by 7 bases and J by 1 base, with 16 bases between them. The CDR3 nucleotides read TGTGCCAGCACACCGCATCTTGGGCAGAACACTGAAGCTTTCTTT. Encoded protein: CASTPHLGQNTEAFF.

The chain recombines TRBV28 with TRBJ1-1; D is ambiguous. V lost 3 bases and J lost 10, with 12 bases in between. This CDR3 is 12 amino acids long. The germline V gene encodes CDR1 MDHEN and CDR2 SYDVKM. The CDR3 is CASSFRREGAFF. The CDR3 coding sequence is TGTGCCAGCAGTTTCCGACGGGAAGGAGCTTTCTTT.

The chain carries TRBV4-3 and TRBJ2-1; 9 bases agree with TRBD2. CDR1 and CDR2 (germline): LGHNA, YSLEER. CDR3 size: 17 residues. V shed 0 bases, J shed 8 bases, and the junction held 11 bases outside the gene matches. For the CDR3, the DNA is TGCGCCAGCAGCCAAGATCCGGGGCGGGGGGGCGGAGATGAGCAGTTCTTC. Amino acid sequence: CASSQDPGRGGGDEQFF.

The chain recombines TRBV28 with TRBJ1-2; D is undetermined. The V gene lost 5 bases and the J gene lost 6 bases, with 10 bases spanning the gap. Germline loops: CDR1 MDHEN, CDR2 SYDVKM. CDR3 length: 12 residues. The CDR3 reads CASSHLADGYTF. The CDR3 coding sequence is TGTGCCAGCAGTCACCTGGCGGATGGCTACACCTTC.

This rearrangement joins TRBV18 to TRBJ2-1; 10 nucleotides line up with TRBD1. This CDR3 region has 14 residues. Germline CDR1 KGHSH, CDR2 LQKENI. V was clipped by 4 bases and J by 5 bases; unmatched bases: 2. The CDR3 sequence: CASSRTGGNNEQFF. The CDR3, as DNA: TGTGCCAGCTCACGGACAGGGGGTAACAATGAGCAGTTCTTC.

V gene TRBV7-2 combines with J gene TRBJ1-4; D gene ambiguous. Germline V lookup: CDR1 SGHTA, CDR2 FQGNSA. The CDR3 has 14 residues. The V and J ends lost 5 bases and 13 bases respectively, with 20 bases between them. Here the CDR3 DNA reads TGTGCCAGCAGCCCGGGTCAAAGCCGGGAGTTACTGTTTTTT. Protein sequence: CASSPGQSRELLFF.

This rearrangement joins TRBV11-2 to TRBJ2-1; TRBD2 matches at 13 bases. CDR3 size: 18 residues. CDR1 and CDR2 from the germline V gene are SGHAT and FQNNGV. V lost 5 bases and J lost 4; bases outside the gene matches: 11. CDR3 in DNA: TGTGCCAGCAGCCGCAGACGGACTAGCGGGGGCCAATACAATGAGCAGTTCTTC. Translating gives CASSRRRTSGGQYNEQFF. Full variable domain (missing parts from reference TRBV11-2 and TRBJ2-1): EAGVAQSPRYKIIEKRQSVAFWCNPISGHATLYWYQQILGQGPKLLIQFQNNGVVDDSQLPKDRFSAERLKGVDSTLKIQPAKLEDSAVYLCASSRRRTSGGQYNEQFFGPGTRLTVL.

This chain connects TRBV19 to TRBJ2-2; no definite D call. With 4 bases removed from V and 6 bases from J, the gap between germline ends came to 9 bases. CDR1 is LNHDA and CDR2 is SQIVND in the germline V gene (reference sequence). The CDR3 runs to 13 residues. In DNA form, the CDR3 reads TGTGCCAGTAGTACCTGGGCCCCCGGGGAGCTGTTTTTT. Its translation: CASSTWAPGELFF. The full variable domain, its missing parts supplied by reference TRBV19 and TRBJ2-2, is DGGITQSPKYLFRKEGQNVTLSCEQNLNHDAMYWYRQDPGQGLRLIYYSQIVNDFQKGDIAEGYSVSREKKESFPLTVTSAQKNPTAFYLCASSTWAPGELFFGEGSRLTVL.

This chain links TRBV12-3 or TRBV12-4 with TRBJ2-4; possibly TRBD2 for D (5 bases). The CDR3 is made up of 13 amino acids. V gave up 3 bases and J gave up 5 bases, with 8 bases separating them. CDR3 amino acids: CASSFVRENIQYF. CDR3 nucleotide sequence: TGTGCCAGCAGTTTTGTGAGGGAAAACATTCAGTACTTC.

This clone was observed once. This chain joins TRBV6-5 and TRBJ2-3; D gene unclear. Trimming cost V 4 bases and J 6 bases, with 14 bases left between them. The CDR3 runs to 14 residues. The germline gives CDR1 MNHEY, CDR2 SVGAGI. CDR3 in amino acids: CASSFYARRDTQYF. CDR3 bases: TGTGCCAGCAGTTTCTATGCGAGGCGGGATACGCAGTATTTT.

The DNA of the CDR3 is TGTGCCAGCAGCTTGTTGGGCAGCACAGATACGCAGTATTTT. This codes for CASSLLGSTDTQYF. The J gene is TRBJ2-3, the V gene TRBV5-5; no definite D call. The CDR3 has 14 residues. Germline assignment: CDR1 SGHKS and CDR2 YYEKEE (reference sequence). The V gene lost 1 base and the J gene lost 0 bases, with 6 bases spanning the gap.

The genes are TRBV9 and TRBJ2-2; 10 nucleotides agree with TRBD1. The CDR3 sequence is 15 residues long. V was clipped by 3 bases and J by 8 bases; unmatched bases: 7. CDR1 is SGDLS and CDR2 is YYNGEE in the germline V gene. The CDR3 is CASSAGTGVMGELFF. The CDR3 coding sequence is TGTGCCAGCAGCGCTGGGACAGGGGTAATGGGGGAGCTGTTTTTT.

The CDR3 here is CASSLYYTQETQYF. The CDR3 nucleotides read TGTGCCAGCAGCTTATACTACACTCAAGAGACCCAGTACTTC. The chain uses TRBV7-9 and TRBJ2-5; unclear D gene. CDR1 and CDR2 from the germline V gene are SEHNR and FQNEAQ (reference sequence). CDR3 size: 14 residues. With 2 bases removed from V and 2 bases from J, the gap between germline ends came to 9 bases.

The sample holds one count of this clone. This chain links TRBV3-1 (or the pseudogene TRBV3-2) with TRBJ2-7; no definite D call. Trimming pared 3 bases from V and 3 bases from J, leaving 3 bases between. The CDR3 covers 11 residues. CDR1 is LGHDT and CDR2 is YNNKEL in the germline V gene (reference sequence). DNA for the CDR3: TGTGCCAGCAGCCACGGCTACGAGCAGTACTTC. This codes for CASSHGYEQYF.

CDR3 nucleotide sequence: TGCGCCAGCAGCTTCAGTGGCGCGGTGACTAATGAAAAACTGTTTTTT. It codes for CASSFSGAVTNEKLFF. V and J are TRBV5-1 and TRBJ1-4; no definite D call. Germline assignment: CDR1 SGHRS and CDR2 YFSETQ. The ends were cut back, 2 bases at V and 2 bases at J, with 13 bases in the middle. The CDR3 covers 16 residues.

This rearrangement joins TRBV27 to TRBJ2-1, with D uncertain. The V and J ends lost 6 bases and 7 bases respectively, with 10 bases between them. The CDR3 extends over 12 amino acids. CDR1 is MNHEY and CDR2 is SMNVEV in the germline V gene (reference sequence). CDR3 DNA sequence: TGTGCCAGCAGCGAAAGACTTAATGAGCAGTTCTTC. This sequence encodes CASSERLNEQFF.

This sequence joins TRBV28 and TRBJ2-1; 7 positions agree with TRBD2. The trim removed 5 bases at V and 5 bases at J, leaving 9 bases unmatched. The V gene's germline CDR1 is MDHEN and CDR2 SYDVKM. The CDR3 spans 15 residues. As DNA, the CDR3 is TGTGCCAGCAGTCATAGGGGAGGGACGGACAATGAGCAGTTCTTC. This gives the protein CASSHRGGTDNEQFF.

V and J are TRBV30 and TRBJ1-6; D gene unclear. Trimming left V 5 bases short and J 12 bases short, with 8 bases between. Germline CDR1 reads GTSNPN; CDR2 reads SVGIG (reference sequence). The CDR3 runs 10 residues. This CDR3 reads CAWGLGPLHF. CDR3 bases: TGTGCCTGGGGCCTAGGACCCCTCCACTTT.

The chain is built from TRBV6-5 and TRBJ1-1; D call uncertain. Trimming took off 4 bases at V and 10 bases at J, with 10 bases between the two ends. This CDR3 has 11 residues. Germline CDR1 is MNHEY and CDR2 is SVGAGI. The CDR3 sequence is CASSFRSVAFF. CDR3 nucleotide sequence: TGTGCCAGCAGTTTCCGTTCGGTAGCTTTCTTT.

The V and J genes are TRBV7-9 and TRBJ2-3; D gene ambiguous. The CDR3 has 14 residues. Germline lookup yields CDR1 SEHNR and CDR2 FQNEAQ (reference sequence). With 1 base removed from V and 1 base from J, the gap between germline ends came to 6 bases. The CDR3 sequence is CASSLVGGTDTQYF. The CDR3 bases are TGTGCCAGCAGCTTAGTTGGAGGCACAGATACGCAGTATTTT.